These T cell receptor beta chains were read from a single sample in a study of OX40 agonist ivuxolimab in advanced cancers. Assay used: immunoSEQ multiplex PCR; TCRdb lists only in-frame clones, some missing. Counted here are roughly 80,000 clones, about 93% occurring once; the ten biggest clones make up roughly 6.5%. Sequencing was performed on CD4+ or CD8+ T cells sorted from blood, taken in a trial of the OX40 agonist ivuxolimab. The receptors derive from an adult with an advanced solid tumor such as melanoma, head and neck, liver or kidney cancer. CDR3s include the opening cysteine and the closing phenylalanine or tryptophan. D genes are given only for firm matches. Only some rows state a clone size, as once, few, many or a class for expanded clones.

clone_size: -; d_call: TRBD1; j_call: TRBJ1-1; v_call: TRBV2; cdr3_aa: CASSADRGGTEAFF; cdr3_nt: TGTGCCAGCAGTGCGGACAGGGGGGGCACTGAAGCTTTCTTT
clone_size: -; d_call: TRBD2; j_call: TRBJ2-2; v_call: TRBV7-9; cdr3_aa: CASSTSGTANTGELFF; cdr3_nt: TGTGCCAGCAGCACCAGCGGGACCGCGAACACCGGGGAGCTGTTTTTT
clone_size: -; d_call: -; j_call: TRBJ2-2; v_call: TRBV7-9; cdr3_aa: CASSIQGSNTGELFF; cdr3_nt: TGTGCCAGCAGTATACAGGGATCGAACACCGGGGAGCTGTTTTTT
clone_size: -; d_call: -; j_call: TRBJ2-3; v_call: TRBV7-9; cdr3_aa: CASSLVVGGADTQYF; cdr3_nt: TGTGCCAGCAGCTTAGTTGTGGGCGGAGCAGATACGCAGTATTTT
clone_size: many; d_call: TRBD1; j_call: TRBJ1-6; v_call: TRBV27; cdr3_aa: CASTLGGSFNSPLHF; cdr3_nt: TGTGCCAGCACTTTAGGGGGCTCCTTTAATTCACCCCTCCACTTT
clone_size: -; d_call: TRBD2; j_call: TRBJ2-5; v_call: TRBV9; cdr3_aa: CASGDLAEETQYF; cdr3_nt: TGTGCCAGCGGAGACCTAGCGGAAGAGACCCAGTACTTC
clone_size: -; d_call: TRBD1; j_call: TRBJ1-5; v_call: TRBV6-4; cdr3_aa: CAILPGTGENCNQPQHF; cdr3_nt: TGTGCCATCCTTCCCGGGACAGGGGAGAATTGCAATCAGCCCCAGCATTTT
clone_size: -; d_call: -; j_call: TRBJ2-6; v_call: TRBV5-6; cdr3_aa: CASSPGSGANVLTF; cdr3_nt: TGTGCCAGCAGCCCCGGCTCTGGGGCCAACGTCCTGACTTTC
clone_size: -; d_call: -; j_call: TRBJ2-7; v_call: TRBV19; cdr3_aa: CASSAAVSSYEQYF; cdr3_nt: TGTGCCAGTAGTGCGGCGGTCAGCTCCTACGAGCAGTACTTC
clone_size: -; d_call: -; j_call: TRBJ1-1; v_call: TRBV30; cdr3_aa: CAWSVRGVKNTEAFF; cdr3_nt: TGTGCCTGGAGTGTAAGAGGTGTAAAGAACACTGAAGCTTTCTTT
clone_size: -; d_call: -; j_call: TRBJ2-7; v_call: TRBV2; cdr3_aa: CAGLTDSYEQYF; cdr3_nt: TGTGCCGGGTTGACAGACTCCTACGAGCAGTACTTC
clone_size: once; d_call: -; j_call: TRBJ2-2; v_call: TRBV6-5; cdr3_aa: CASSYRGTGELFF; cdr3_nt: TGTGCCAGCAGCTACCGGGGAACCGGGGAGCTGTTTTTT
clone_size: -; d_call: -; j_call: TRBJ2-7; v_call: TRBV15; cdr3_aa: CATSYGRGPYEQYF; cdr3_nt: TGTGCCACCAGTTACGGCAGGGGTCCCTACGAGCAGTACTTC
clone_size: -; d_call: -; j_call: TRBJ2-7; v_call: TRBV2; cdr3_aa: CASTTGYEQYF; cdr3_nt: TGTGCCAGCACGACAGGCTACGAGCAGTACTTC
clone_size: -; d_call: -; j_call: TRBJ1-2; v_call: TRBV27; cdr3_aa: CASSLSPDGNYGYTF; cdr3_nt: TGTGCCAGCAGTTTATCCCCCGACGGGAACTATGGCTACACCTTC
clone_size: once; d_call: -; j_call: TRBJ2-1; v_call: TRBV5-6; cdr3_aa: CATSDYQYNEQFF; cdr3_nt: TGTGCCACTTCGGACTATCAATACAATGAGCAGTTCTTC
clone_size: -; d_call: -; j_call: TRBJ2-7; v_call: TRBV11-2; cdr3_aa: CASSFGWNYEQYF; cdr3_nt: TGTGCCAGCAGCTTTGGCTGGAACTACGAGCAGTACTTC
clone_size: -; d_call: TRBD2; j_call: TRBJ2-7; v_call: TRBV29-1; cdr3_aa: CSVPWGGSEQYF; cdr3_nt: TGCAGCGTTCCTTGGGGAGGGAGCGAGCAGTACTTC
clone_size: -; d_call: TRBD2; j_call: TRBJ2-1; v_call: TRBV27; cdr3_aa: CASSHRPSGRRSYNEQFF; cdr3_nt: TGTGCCAGCAGTCACCGCCCTAGCGGGAGACGATCCTACAATGAGCAGTTCTTC
clone_size: -; d_call: -; j_call: TRBJ2-1; v_call: TRBV7-9; cdr3_aa: CASSPERYSYNEQFF; cdr3_nt: TGTGCCAGCAGCCCCGAGCGGTATTCCTACAATGAGCAGTTCTTC
clone_size: -; d_call: -; j_call: TRBJ1-2; v_call: TRBV6-5; cdr3_aa: CASSPRSNYGYTF; cdr3_nt: TGTGCCAGCAGCCCACGGAGTAACTATGGCTACACCTTC
clone_size: -; d_call: TRBD1; j_call: TRBJ2-5; v_call: TRBV5-6; cdr3_aa: CASSSGQDQETQYF; cdr3_nt: TGTGCCAGCAGCTCAGGACAGGACCAAGAGACCCAGTACTTC
clone_size: -; d_call: -; j_call: TRBJ2-3; v_call: TRBV27; cdr3_aa: CASSLLGAGAADTQYF; cdr3_nt: TGTGCCAGCAGTTTATTAGGAGCAGGGGCGGCCGATACGCAGTATTTT
clone_size: -; d_call: -; j_call: TRBJ2-1; v_call: TRBV27; cdr3_aa: CASSFGLGGEQFF; cdr3_nt: TGTGCCAGCAGTTTTGGGCTCGGGGGTGAGCAGTTCTTC
clone_size: -; d_call: -; j_call: TRBJ2-1; v_call: TRBV12-5; cdr3_aa: CASGGDRVGVFF; cdr3_nt: TGTGCTAGTGGTGGGGACCGTGTGGGGGTGTTCTTC
clone_size: -; d_call: -; j_call: TRBJ2-1; v_call: TRBV10-3; cdr3_aa: CAIANGGRYNEQFF; cdr3_nt: TGTGCCATCGCAAACGGCGGCAGGTACAATGAGCAGTTCTTC
clone_size: -; d_call: -; j_call: TRBJ1-2; v_call: TRBV27; cdr3_aa: CASRSGETLNYGYTF; cdr3_nt: TGTGCCAGCAGGAGCGGGGAGACCCTTAACTATGGCTACACCTTC
clone_size: -; d_call: TRBD2; j_call: TRBJ2-1; v_call: TRBV19; cdr3_aa: CASSMDQGGLVDEQFF; cdr3_nt: TGTGCCAGTAGTATGGATCAGGGAGGGCTTGTGGATGAGCAGTTCTTC
clone_size: -; d_call: -; j_call: TRBJ2-1; v_call: TRBV30; cdr3_aa: CAWEAGFGYNEQFF; cdr3_nt: TGTGCCTGGGAGGCGGGATTCGGCTACAATGAGCAGTTCTTC
clone_size: -; d_call: TRBD2; j_call: TRBJ2-7; v_call: TRBV11-2; cdr3_aa: CASSQYPAGRDYEQYF; cdr3_nt: TGTGCCAGCAGCCAATACCCGGCGGGGAGGGACTACGAGCAGTACTTC
clone_size: -; d_call: -; j_call: TRBJ2-7; v_call: TRBV6-1; cdr3_aa: CASIGYEQYF; cdr3_nt: TGTGCCAGCATCGGGTACGAGCAGTACTTC
clone_size: -; d_call: -; j_call: TRBJ1-4; v_call: TRBV11-2; cdr3_aa: CASSLDLVTTNEKLFF; cdr3_nt: TGTGCCAGCAGCTTAGACCTGGTTACAACTAATGAAAAACTGTTTTTT
clone_size: -; d_call: -; j_call: TRBJ1-5; v_call: TRBV7-8; cdr3_aa: CASSLAGFRGGQPQHF; cdr3_nt: TGTGCCAGCAGCTTAGCGGGCTTCAGGGGCGGGCAGCCCCAGCATTTT
clone_size: -; d_call: -; j_call: TRBJ1-2; v_call: TRBV5-8; cdr3_aa: CASSLGTFGYTF; cdr3_nt: TGTGCCAGCAGCCTCGGGACCTTCGGCTACACCTTC
clone_size: -; d_call: TRBD1; j_call: TRBJ2-2; v_call: TRBV11-2; cdr3_aa: CASSTTGSTGELFF; cdr3_nt: TGTGCCAGCAGCACGACAGGGAGCACCGGGGAGCTGTTTTTT
clone_size: -; d_call: -; j_call: TRBJ2-7; v_call: TRBV12-5; cdr3_aa: CASGPTPGAHEQYF; cdr3_nt: TGTGCTAGTGGTCCCACTCCGGGGGCCCACGAGCAGTACTTC
clone_size: -; d_call: -; j_call: TRBJ1-2; v_call: TRBV30; cdr3_aa: CAWEGDYGYTF; cdr3_nt: TGTGCCTGGGAGGGGGACTATGGCTACACCTTC
clone_size: -; d_call: -; j_call: TRBJ2-4; v_call: TRBV27; cdr3_aa: CASSPVGGAKNIQYF; cdr3_nt: TGTGCCAGCAGCCCCGTCGGCGGGGCCAAAAACATTCAGTACTTC
clone_size: -; d_call: -; j_call: TRBJ2-1; v_call: TRBV7-9; cdr3_aa: CASSQRGEIEVLEQFF; cdr3_nt: TGTGCCAGCAGCCAGAGGGGAGAAATTGAGGTACTTGAGCAGTTCTTC
clone_size: -; d_call: -; j_call: TRBJ2-6; v_call: TRBV28; cdr3_aa: CASSLPPGSGANVLTF; cdr3_nt: TGTGCCAGCAGTTTACCCCCCGGGTCCGGGGCCAACGTCCTGACTTTC
clone_size: once; d_call: -; j_call: TRBJ1-2; v_call: TRBV20-1; cdr3_aa: CSAPMGYTF; cdr3_nt: TGCAGTGCTCCCATGGGCTACACCTTC
clone_size: -; d_call: TRBD1; j_call: TRBJ2-1; v_call: TRBV12-5; cdr3_aa: CASGWDRTNEQFF; cdr3_nt: TGTGCTAGTGGCTGGGACAGGACCAATGAGCAGTTCTTC
clone_size: -; d_call: -; j_call: TRBJ2-7; v_call: TRBV9; cdr3_aa: CASSGTGNNEQYF; cdr3_nt: TGTGCCAGCAGCGGTACAGGGAATAACGAGCAGTACTTC
clone_size: -; d_call: -; j_call: TRBJ1-1; v_call: TRBV7-8; cdr3_aa: CASSLPGRPHTEAFF; cdr3_nt: TGTGCCAGCAGCTTACCGGGCAGGCCCCACACTGAAGCTTTCTTT
clone_size: -; d_call: -; j_call: TRBJ1-1; v_call: TRBV6-5; cdr3_aa: CASSSNTEAFF; cdr3_nt: TGTGCCAGCAGCTCGAACACTGAAGCTTTCTTT
clone_size: -; d_call: TRBD2; j_call: TRBJ2-5; v_call: TRBV10-3; cdr3_aa: CAISAGLVGRETQYF; cdr3_nt: TGTGCCATCAGTGCTGGACTAGTTGGCCGAGAGACCCAGTACTTC
clone_size: -; d_call: TRBD2; j_call: TRBJ2-5; v_call: TRBV6-6; cdr3_aa: CASSGSSGETQYF; cdr3_nt: TGTGCCAGTAGCGGGAGTTCGGGAGAGACCCAGTACTTC